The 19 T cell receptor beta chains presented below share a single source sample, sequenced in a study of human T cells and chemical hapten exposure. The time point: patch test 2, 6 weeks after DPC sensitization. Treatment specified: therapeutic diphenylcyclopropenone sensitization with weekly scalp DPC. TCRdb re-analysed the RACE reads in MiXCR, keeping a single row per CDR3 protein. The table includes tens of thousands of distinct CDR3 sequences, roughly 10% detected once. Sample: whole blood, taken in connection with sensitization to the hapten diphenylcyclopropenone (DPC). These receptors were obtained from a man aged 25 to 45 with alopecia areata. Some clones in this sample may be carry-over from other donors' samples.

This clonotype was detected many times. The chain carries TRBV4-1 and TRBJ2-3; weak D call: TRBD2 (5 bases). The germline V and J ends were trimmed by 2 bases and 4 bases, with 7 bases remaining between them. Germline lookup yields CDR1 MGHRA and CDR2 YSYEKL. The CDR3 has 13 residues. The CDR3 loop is CASSQSSPDTQYF. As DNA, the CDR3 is TGCGCCAGCAGCCAATCTAGCCCAGATACGCAGTATTTT.

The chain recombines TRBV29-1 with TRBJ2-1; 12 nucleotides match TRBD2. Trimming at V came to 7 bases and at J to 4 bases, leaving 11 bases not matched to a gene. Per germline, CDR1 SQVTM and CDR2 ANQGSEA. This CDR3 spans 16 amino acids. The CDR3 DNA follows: TGCAGCGCACTTACGACTAGCGGGGGCCAATACAATGAGCAGTTCTTC. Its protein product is CSALTTSGGQYNEQFF.

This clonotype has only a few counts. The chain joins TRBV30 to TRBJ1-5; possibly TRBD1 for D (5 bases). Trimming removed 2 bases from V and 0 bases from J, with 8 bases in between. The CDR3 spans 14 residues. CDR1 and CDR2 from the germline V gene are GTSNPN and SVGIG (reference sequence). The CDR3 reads CAWSSGFSNQPQHF. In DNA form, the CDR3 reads TGTGCCTGGAGTTCAGGGTTTAGCAATCAGCCCCAGCATTTT.

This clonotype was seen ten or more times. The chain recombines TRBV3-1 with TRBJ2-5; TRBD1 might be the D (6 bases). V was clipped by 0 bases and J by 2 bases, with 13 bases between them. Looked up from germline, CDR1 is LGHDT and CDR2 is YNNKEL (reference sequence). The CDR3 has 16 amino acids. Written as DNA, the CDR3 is TGTGCCAGCAGCCAAGATCATCCAGGGGTACAAGAGACCCAGTACTTC. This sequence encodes CASSQDHPGVQETQYF.

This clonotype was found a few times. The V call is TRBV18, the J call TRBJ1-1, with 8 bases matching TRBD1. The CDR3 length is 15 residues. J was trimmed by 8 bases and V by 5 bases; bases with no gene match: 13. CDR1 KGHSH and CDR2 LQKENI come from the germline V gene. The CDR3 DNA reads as TGTGCCAGCTCAGCCGGGACAGGCATTAGTGGAGAAGCTTTCTTT. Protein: CASSAGTGISGEAFF.

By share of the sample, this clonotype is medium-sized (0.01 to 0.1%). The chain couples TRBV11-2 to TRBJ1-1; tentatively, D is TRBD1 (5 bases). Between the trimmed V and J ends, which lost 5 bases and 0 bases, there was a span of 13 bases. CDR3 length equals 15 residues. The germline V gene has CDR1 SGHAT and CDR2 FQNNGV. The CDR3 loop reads CASSLRGGLNTEAFF. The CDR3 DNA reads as TGTGCCAGCAGCCTGAGGGGCGGATTGAACACTGAAGCTTTCTTT.

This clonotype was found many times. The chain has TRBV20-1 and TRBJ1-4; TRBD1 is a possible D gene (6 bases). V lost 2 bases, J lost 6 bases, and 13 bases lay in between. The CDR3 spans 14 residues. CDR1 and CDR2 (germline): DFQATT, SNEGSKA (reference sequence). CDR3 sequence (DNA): TGCAGTGCTAGACAGGGGACCCCCCATGAAAAACTGTTTTTT. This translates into CSARQGTPHEKLFF.

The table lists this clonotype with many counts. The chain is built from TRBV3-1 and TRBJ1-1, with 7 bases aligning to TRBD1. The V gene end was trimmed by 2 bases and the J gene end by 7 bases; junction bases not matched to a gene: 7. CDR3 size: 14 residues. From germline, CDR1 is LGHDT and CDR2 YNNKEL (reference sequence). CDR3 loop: CASSQPNRGSEAFF. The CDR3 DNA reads TGTGCCAGCAGCCAACCTAACAGGGGAAGTGAAGCTTTCTTT. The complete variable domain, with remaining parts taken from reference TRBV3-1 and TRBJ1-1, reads DTAVSQTPKYLVTQMGNDKSIKCEQNLGHDTMYWYKQDSKKFLKIMFSYNNKELIINETVPNRFSPKSPDKAHLNLHINSLELGDSAVYFCASSQPNRGSEAFFGQGTRLTVV.

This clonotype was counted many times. The CDR3, as DNA: TGCGCCAGCAGCTTGGTGGGCTTAGCGCCCCTTAATGAGCAGTTCTTC. Its translation: CASSLVGLAPLNEQFF. This chain uses TRBV5-1 with TRBJ2-1, with D perhaps matching TRBD2 (5 bases). CDR3 length: 16 amino acids. Trimming cost V 0 bases and J 7 bases, with 17 bases left between them. Germline V gene lookup returns CDR1 SGHRS and CDR2 YFSETQ.

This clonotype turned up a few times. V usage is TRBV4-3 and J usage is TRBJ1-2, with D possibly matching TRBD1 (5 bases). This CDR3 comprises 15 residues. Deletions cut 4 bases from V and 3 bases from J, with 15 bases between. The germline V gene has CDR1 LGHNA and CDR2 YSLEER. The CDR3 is CASSLQGASYYGYTF. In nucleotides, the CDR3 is TGCGCCAGCAGCCTACAAGGGGCTTCTTACTATGGCTACACCTTC.

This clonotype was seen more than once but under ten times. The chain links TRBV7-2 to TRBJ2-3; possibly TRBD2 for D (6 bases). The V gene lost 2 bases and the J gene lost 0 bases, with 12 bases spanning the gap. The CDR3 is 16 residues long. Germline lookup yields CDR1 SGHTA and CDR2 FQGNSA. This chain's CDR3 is CASSLLRGASTDTQYF. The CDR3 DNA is TGTGCCAGCAGCTTACTGCGGGGCGCTAGCACAGATACGCAGTATTTT.

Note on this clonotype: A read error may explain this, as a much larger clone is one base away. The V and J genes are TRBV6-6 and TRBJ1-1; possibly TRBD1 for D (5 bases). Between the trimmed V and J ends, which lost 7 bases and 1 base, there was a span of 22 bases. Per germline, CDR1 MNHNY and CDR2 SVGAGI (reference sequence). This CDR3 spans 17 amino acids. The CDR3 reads CASTLPRDLHWNTEAFF. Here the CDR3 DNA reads TGTGCCAGCACCCTTCCCCGGGACCTTCATTGGAACACTGAAGCTTTCTTT.

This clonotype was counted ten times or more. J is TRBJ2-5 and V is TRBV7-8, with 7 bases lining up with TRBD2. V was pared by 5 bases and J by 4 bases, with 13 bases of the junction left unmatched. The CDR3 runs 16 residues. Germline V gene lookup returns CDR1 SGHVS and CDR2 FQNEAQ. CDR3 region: CASSPGGGFWGETQYF. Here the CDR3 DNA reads TGTGCCAGCAGCCCCGGGGGAGGGTTTTGGGGAGAGACCCAGTACTTC.

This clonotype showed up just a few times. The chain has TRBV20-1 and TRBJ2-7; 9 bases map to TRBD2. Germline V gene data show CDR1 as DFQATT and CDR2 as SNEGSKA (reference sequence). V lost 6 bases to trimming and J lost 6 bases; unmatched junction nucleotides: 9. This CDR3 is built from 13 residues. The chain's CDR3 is CSASSGRSGEQYF. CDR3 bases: TGCAGTGCCTCAAGCGGGAGGAGTGGCGAGCAGTACTTC.

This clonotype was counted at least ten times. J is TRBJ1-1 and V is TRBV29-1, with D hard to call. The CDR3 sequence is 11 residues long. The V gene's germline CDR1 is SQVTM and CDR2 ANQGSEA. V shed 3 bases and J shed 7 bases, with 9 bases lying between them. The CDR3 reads CSVDWEVEAFF. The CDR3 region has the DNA TGCAGCGTTGATTGGGAGGTTGAAGCTTTCTTT.

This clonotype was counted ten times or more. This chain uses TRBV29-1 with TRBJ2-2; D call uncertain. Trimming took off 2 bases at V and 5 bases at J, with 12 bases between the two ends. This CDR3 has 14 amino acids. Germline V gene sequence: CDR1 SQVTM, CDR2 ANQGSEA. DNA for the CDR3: TGCAGCGTTGAAACGGAATTAAGAACCGGGGAGCTGTTTTTT. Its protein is CSVETELRTGELFF.

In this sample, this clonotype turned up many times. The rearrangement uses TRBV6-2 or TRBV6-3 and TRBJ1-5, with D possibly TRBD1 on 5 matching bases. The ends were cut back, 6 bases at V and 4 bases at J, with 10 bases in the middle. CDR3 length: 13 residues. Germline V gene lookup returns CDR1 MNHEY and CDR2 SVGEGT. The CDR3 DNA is TGTGCCAGCAGCTTTGACAGAAATCAGCCCCAGCATTTT. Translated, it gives CASSFDRNQPQHF.

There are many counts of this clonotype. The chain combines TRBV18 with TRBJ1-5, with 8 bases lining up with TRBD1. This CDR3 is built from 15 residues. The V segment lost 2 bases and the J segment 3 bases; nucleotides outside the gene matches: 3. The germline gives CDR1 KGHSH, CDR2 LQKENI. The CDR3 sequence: CASSPGQGVNQPQHF. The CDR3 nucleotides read TGTGCCAGCTCACCAGGACAGGGAGTCAATCAGCCCCAGCATTTT. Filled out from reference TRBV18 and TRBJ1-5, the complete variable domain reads NAGVMQNPRHLVRRRGQEARLRCSPMKGHSHVYWYRQLPEEGLKFMVYLQKENIIDESGMPKERFSAEFPKEGPSILRIQQVVRGDSAAYFCASSPGQGVNQPQHFGDGTRLSIL.

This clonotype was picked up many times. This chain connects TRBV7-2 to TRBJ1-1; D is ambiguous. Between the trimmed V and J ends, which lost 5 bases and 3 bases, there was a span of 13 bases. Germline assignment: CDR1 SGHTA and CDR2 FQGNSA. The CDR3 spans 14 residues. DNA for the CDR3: TGTGCCAGCAGCCCGCTGGCGTGGTACACTGAAGCTTTCTTT. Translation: CASSPLAWYTEAFF.